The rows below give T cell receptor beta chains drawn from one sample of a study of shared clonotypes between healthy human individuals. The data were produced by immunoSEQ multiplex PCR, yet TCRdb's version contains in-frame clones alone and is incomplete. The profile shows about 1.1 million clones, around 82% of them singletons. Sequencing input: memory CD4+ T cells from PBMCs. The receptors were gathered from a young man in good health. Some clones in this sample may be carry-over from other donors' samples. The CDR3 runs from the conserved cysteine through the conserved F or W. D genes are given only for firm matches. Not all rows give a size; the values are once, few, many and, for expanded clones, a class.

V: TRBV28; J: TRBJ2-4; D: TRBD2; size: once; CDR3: CASSPTSGGARNIQYF; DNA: TGTGCCAGCAGTCCAACTAGCGGGGGGGCGCGAAACATTCAGTACTTC
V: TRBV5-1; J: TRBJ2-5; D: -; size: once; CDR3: CASGLGAGQETQYF; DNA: TGCGCCAGCGGGCTGGGAGCGGGCCAAGAGACCCAGTACTTC
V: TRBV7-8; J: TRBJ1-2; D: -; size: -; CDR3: CASSLRTDINYGYTF; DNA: TGTGCCAGCAGCTTAAGGACAGATATTAACTATGGCTACACCTTC
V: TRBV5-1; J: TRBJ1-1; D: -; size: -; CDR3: CASSVSGATEAFF; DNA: TGCGCCAGCTCCGTTTCGGGGGCCACTGAAGCTTTCTTT
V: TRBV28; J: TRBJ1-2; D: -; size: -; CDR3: CASSPEFRGSYGYTF; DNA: TGTGCCAGCAGTCCGGAGTTCAGGGGTTCCTATGGCTACACCTTC
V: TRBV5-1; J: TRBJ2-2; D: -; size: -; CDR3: CASRQNTGELFF; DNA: TGCGCCAGCAGACAGAACACCGGGGAGCTGTTTTTT
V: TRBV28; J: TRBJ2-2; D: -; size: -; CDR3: CASKGAGRRTGELFF; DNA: TGTGCCAGCAAGGGGGCCGGGAGGCGTACCGGGGAGCTGTTTTTT
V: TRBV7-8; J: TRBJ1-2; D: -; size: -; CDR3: CASSTTYYGYTF; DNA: TGTGCCAGCAGCACTACCTACTATGGCTACACCTTC
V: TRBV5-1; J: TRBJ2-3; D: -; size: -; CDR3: CASSPDNTDTQYF; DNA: TGCGCCAGCAGCCCGGACAACACAGATACGCAGTATTTT
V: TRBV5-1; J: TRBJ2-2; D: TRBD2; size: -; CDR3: CASSLASSGTGELFF; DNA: TGCGCCAGCAGCTTGGCGTCTAGCGGGACCGGGGAGCTGTTTTTT
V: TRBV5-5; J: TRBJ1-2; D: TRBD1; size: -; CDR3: CASSLQGPGYTF; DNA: TGTGCCAGCAGCTTACAGGGGCCTGGCTACACCTTC
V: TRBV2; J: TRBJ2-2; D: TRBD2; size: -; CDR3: CASSESGSGAGELFF; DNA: TGTGCCAGCAGTGAATCGGGTAGCGGGGCCGGGGAGCTGTTTTTT
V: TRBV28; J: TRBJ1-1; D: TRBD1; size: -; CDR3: CASSFSGQGWTGTEAFF; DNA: TGTGCCAGCAGTTTCTCGGGACAGGGGTGGACCGGCACTGAAGCTTTCTTT
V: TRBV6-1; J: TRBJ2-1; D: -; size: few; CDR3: CASSEFGRLDPYRNEQFF; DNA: TGTGCCAGCAGTGAATTTGGTCGACTTGACCCGTACAGGAATGAGCAGTTCTTC
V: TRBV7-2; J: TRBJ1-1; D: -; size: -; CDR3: CASSLGGSAEAFF; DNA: TGTGCCAGCAGCTTAGGAGGCTCCGCTGAAGCTTTCTTT
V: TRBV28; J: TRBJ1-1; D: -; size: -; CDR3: CASSDRDGRNTEAFF; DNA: TGTGCCAGCAGTGATAGGGACGGCAGAAACACTGAAGCTTTCTTT
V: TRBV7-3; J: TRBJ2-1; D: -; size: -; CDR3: CASSAEGTRMFF; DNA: TGTGCCAGCAGCGCCGAAGGGACCCGGATGTTCTTC
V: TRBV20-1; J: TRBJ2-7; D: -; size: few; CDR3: CSGADYEQYF; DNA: TGCAGTGGGGCCGACTACGAGCAGTACTTC
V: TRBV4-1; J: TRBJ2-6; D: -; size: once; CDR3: CASSQSGFPGGANVLTF; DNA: TGCGCCAGCAGCCAATCAGGGTTCCCGGGGGGGGCCAACGTCCTGACTTTC
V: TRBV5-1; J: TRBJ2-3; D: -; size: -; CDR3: CASSGIITDTQYF; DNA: TGCGCCAGCAGCGGAATAATTACAGATACGCAGTATTTT
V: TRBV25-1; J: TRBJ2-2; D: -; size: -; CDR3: CASSEGGRTGELFF; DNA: TGTGCCAGCAGTGAAGGAGGTAGAACCGGGGAGCTGTTTTTT
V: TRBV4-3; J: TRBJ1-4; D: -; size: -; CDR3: CASSQGEQATNEKLFF; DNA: TGCGCCAGCAGCCAAGGGGAACAGGCAACTAATGAAAAACTGTTTTTT
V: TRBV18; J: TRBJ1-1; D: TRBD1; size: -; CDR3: CASSIQGGTEAFF; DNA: TGTGCCAGCTCCATACAGGGGGGAACTGAAGCTTTCTTT
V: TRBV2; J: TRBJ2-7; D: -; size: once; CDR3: CASSGGVSGEQYF; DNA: TGTGCCAGCAGTGGCGGGGTCTCGGGGGAGCAGTACTTC
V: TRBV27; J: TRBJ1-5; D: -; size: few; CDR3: CASPVRSHSNQPQHF; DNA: TGTGCCAGCCCCGTGAGGTCCCATAGCAATCAGCCCCAGCATTTT
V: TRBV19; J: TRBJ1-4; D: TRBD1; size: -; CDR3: CASSTRTGENEKLFF; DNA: TGTGCCAGTAGTACTCGGACAGGGGAAAATGAAAAACTGTTTTTT
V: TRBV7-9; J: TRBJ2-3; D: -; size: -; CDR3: CASSLAWGSTDTQYF; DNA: TGTGCCAGCAGCTTAGCTTGGGGGAGCACAGATACGCAGTATTTT
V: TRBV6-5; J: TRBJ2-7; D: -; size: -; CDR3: CASSYSARAKQYF; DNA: TGTGCCAGCAGTTACTCAGCCAGGGCAAAGCAGTACTTC
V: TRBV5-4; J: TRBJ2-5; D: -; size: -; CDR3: CASSLSQETQYF; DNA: TGTGCCAGCAGCTTATCCCAAGAGACCCAGTACTTC
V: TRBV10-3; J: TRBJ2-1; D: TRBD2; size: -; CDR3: CAISRDYDEQFF; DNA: TGTGCCATCAGCCGGGACTACGATGAGCAGTTCTTC
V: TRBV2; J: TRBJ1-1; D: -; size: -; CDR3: CVGQHEMNTEAFF; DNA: TGTGTGGGGCAGCATGAGATGAACACTGAAGCTTTCTTT
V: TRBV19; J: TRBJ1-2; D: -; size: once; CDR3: CASSLWPYRDGYTF; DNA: TGTGCCAGTAGTTTGTGGCCCTACCGCGATGGCTACACCTTC
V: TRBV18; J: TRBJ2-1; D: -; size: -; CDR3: CASSPQGAGTYNEQFF; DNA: TGTGCCAGCTCACCCCAAGGGGCAGGGACCTACAATGAGCAGTTCTTC
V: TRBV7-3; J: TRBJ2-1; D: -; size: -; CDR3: CASSPGSSYNEQFF; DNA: TGTGCCAGCAGCCCGGGCAGCTCCTACAATGAGCAGTTCTTC
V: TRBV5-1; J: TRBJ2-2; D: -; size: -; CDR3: CAGRDGTHANTGELFF; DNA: TGCGCCGGCCGGGACGGGACCCATGCGAACACCGGGGAGCTGTTTTTT
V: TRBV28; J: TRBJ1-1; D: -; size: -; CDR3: CASREMRTEAFF; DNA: TGTGCCAGCAGGGAGATGAGGACTGAAGCTTTCTTT
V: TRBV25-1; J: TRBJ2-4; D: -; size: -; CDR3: CASSASAPNIQYF; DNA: TGTGCCAGCAGTGCCTCGGCCCCAAACATTCAGTACTTC
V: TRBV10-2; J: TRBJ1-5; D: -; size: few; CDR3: CASSGVGPDQPQHF; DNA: TGCGCCAGCAGCGGAGTCGGCCCCGATCAGCCCCAGCATTTT
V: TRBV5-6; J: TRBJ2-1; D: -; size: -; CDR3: CASSLRQMAYNEQFF; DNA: TGTGCCAGCAGCTTGAGACAGATGGCCTACAATGAGCAGTTCTTC
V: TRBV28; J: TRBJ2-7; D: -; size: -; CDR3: CASSLPQGRYEQYF; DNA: TGTGCCAGCAGTTTACCCCAAGGTCGGTACGAGCAGTACTTC
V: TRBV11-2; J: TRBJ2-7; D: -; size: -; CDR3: CASSPLGRGRSSYEQYF; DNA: TGTGCCAGCAGCCCCCTCGGTCGAGGCCGGAGCTCCTACGAGCAGTACTTC
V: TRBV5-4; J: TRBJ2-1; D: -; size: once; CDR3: CASSLEQTTYNEQFF; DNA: TGTGCCAGCAGCTTGGAGCAGACTACCTACAATGAGCAGTTCTTC
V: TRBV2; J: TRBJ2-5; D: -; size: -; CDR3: CASNPGGYQETQYF; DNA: TGTGCCAGCAATCCTGGGGGGTACCAAGAGACCCAGTACTTC
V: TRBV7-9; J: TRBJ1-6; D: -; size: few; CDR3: CASRFISDSPLHF; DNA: TGTGCCAGCAGATTTATTTCCGATTCACCCCTCCACTTT
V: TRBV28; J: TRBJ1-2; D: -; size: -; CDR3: CASRSGQMIGGYTF; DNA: TGTGCCAGCAGGTCCGGACAGATGATTGGGGGCTACACCTTC
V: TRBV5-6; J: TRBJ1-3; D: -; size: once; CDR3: CASSRGRSPGNTIYF; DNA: TGTGCCAGCAGCCGGGGACGCTCACCGGGAAACACCATATATTTT
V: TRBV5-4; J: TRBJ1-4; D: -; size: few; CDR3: CASSSNKEGVTNEKLFF; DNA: TGTGCCAGCAGCTCCAATAAAGAGGGCGTCACTAATGAAAAACTGTTTTTT
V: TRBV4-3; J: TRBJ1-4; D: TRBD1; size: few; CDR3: CASSHHPGTGGYDEKLFF; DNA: TGCGCCAGCAGCCATCATCCAGGGACAGGAGGTTATGATGAAAAACTGTTTTTT
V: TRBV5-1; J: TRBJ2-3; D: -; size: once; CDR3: CASSFEEALTDTQYF; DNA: TGCGCCAGCAGCTTCGAGGAGGCCCTCACAGATACGCAGTATTTT
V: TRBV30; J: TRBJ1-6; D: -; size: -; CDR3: CAWSPPQGANSPLHF; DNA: TGTGCCTGGAGCCCCCCCCAGGGTGCTAATTCACCCCTCCACTTT
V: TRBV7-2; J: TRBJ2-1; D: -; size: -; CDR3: CASSLGRGWRNEQFF; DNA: TGTGCCAGCAGCTTAGGGAGAGGATGGCGCAATGAGCAGTTCTTC
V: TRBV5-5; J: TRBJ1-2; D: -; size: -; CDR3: CASSRGDTGHGYTF; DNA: TGTGCCAGCAGCCGAGGGGACACAGGGCATGGCTACACCTTC
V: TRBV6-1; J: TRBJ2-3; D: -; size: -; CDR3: CASSVQREGASTQYF; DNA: TGTGCCAGCAGTGTACAAAGGGAGGGGGCAAGTACGCAGTATTTT